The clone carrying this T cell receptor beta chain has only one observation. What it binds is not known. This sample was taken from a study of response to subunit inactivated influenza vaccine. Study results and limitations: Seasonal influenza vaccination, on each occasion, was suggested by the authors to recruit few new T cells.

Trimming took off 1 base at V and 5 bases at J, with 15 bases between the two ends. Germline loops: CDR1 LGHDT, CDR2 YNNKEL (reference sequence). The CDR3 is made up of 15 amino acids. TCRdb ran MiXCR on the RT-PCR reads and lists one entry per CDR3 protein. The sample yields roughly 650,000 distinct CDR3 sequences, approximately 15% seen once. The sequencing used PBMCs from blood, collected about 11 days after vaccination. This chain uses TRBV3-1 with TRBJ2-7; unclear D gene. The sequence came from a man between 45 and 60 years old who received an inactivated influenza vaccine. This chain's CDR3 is CASSQVGTEVHEQYF. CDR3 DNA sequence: TGTGCCAGCAGCCAAGTGGGAACCGAGGTCCACGAGCAGTACTTC.